Presented here are 24 T cell receptor beta chains from one specimen sequenced in a study of T cells in Graves' hyperthyroidism and ophthalmopathy. Amplification yielded TCR beta CDR3 regions, with RNA transcripts as the source. Carried out on the TCR CDR3, a first-round RT-PCR used the HTBI primer set. TCRdb processed the multiplex PCR reads anew with MiXCR; each CDR3 protein has one entry. The repertoire consists of 550,000 to 700,000 distinct CDR3 sequences, with under 60% occurring once and the leading ten covering roughly 19%. Sequenced input: peripheral blood or thyroid tissue (not recorded which). The receptors originated from an adult woman with Graves' disease, either hyperthyroidism or ophthalmopathy (not recorded which).

The table lists this clonotype with many counts. This sequence joins TRBV12-3 or TRBV12-4 and TRBJ1-1, with D unclear. With 10 bases removed from V and 0 bases from J, the gap between germline ends came to 9 bases. The CDR3 has 12 amino acids. CDR3: CATGLLNTEAFF. DNA for the CDR3: TGTGCCACCGGTCTACTGAACACTGAAGCTTTCTTT.

In the case of this clonotype: This may stem from a read error, because a much larger clone lies one nucleotide away. V gene TRBV28 combines with J gene TRBJ2-6, with D possibly being TRBD1 (6 bases). The CDR3 contains 15 residues. CDR1 is MDHEN and CDR2 is SYDVKM in the germline V gene. CDR3 residues: CARSLHRAGANVLTF. The CDR3 DNA sequence: TGTGCCAGAAGTTTGCACAGGGCTGGGGCCAACGTCCTGACTTTC.

The CDR3 DNA sequence: TGTGCCAGCAGCCGGACAGGCGCCGGGGAGACCCAGTACTTC. The encoded protein is CASSRTGAGETQYF. The rearrangement uses TRBV7-9 and TRBJ2-5, with 7 positions matching TRBD1. The CDR3 is made up of 14 amino acids. The junction had 8 bases not matched to a gene; V was cut back by 5 bases and J by 5 bases. The V gene's germline CDR1 is SEHNR and CDR2 FQNEAQ (reference sequence).

This clonotype occurred a few times. V usage is TRBV5-1 and J usage is TRBJ1-6, with 7 bases lining up with TRBD1. CDR1 and CDR2 from the germline V gene are SGHRS and YFSETQ. This CDR3 contains 16 residues. After removal of 0 bases from V and 7 bases from J, the junction contained 7 bases not matched to a gene. The CDR3 sequence is CASSLDPGQINSPLHF. The CDR3 DNA reads as TGCGCCAGCAGCTTGGATCCGGGACAGATCAATTCACCCCTCCACTTT.

This clonotype was detected a few times. This may stem from a read error, because a much larger clone lies one nucleotide away. The chain couples TRBV9 to TRBJ1-4; weak D call: TRBD1 (5 bases). Germline-derived CDR1 and CDR2 are SGDLS and YYNGEE. CDR3 length equals 15 residues. V lost 2 bases and J 4 bases, leaving 12 bases between the germline ends. In nucleotides, the CDR3 is TGTGCCAGCAGCGTCGGCGGGACCCTTAATGAAAAACTGTTTTTT. This encodes CASSVGGTLNEKLFF.

This clonotype was recorded once. The J gene is TRBJ2-5, the V gene TRBV10-3; the D is unclear. V was pared by 2 bases and J by 9 bases, with 13 bases between. CDR3 length equals 13 residues. Germline V gene sequence: CDR1 ENHRY, CDR2 SYGVKD. As DNA, the CDR3 is TGTGCCATCAGTGAGGGTTACGATCAGCCCCAGTACTTC. Translation gives CAISEGYDQPQYF.

About this clonotype: This CDR3 fails to terminate in the conserved phenylalanine or tryptophan, so it likely reflects a read error. The DNA is omitted, as the CDR3 cannot be located on it reliably, and the CDR3 follows TCRdb's listing. The V and J genes are TRBV7-6 and TRBJ1-2. The germline gives CDR1 SGHVS, CDR2 FNYEAQ. The CDR3 is 12 amino acids long, termini counted. Here the CDR3 reads CASSPSRQAATY.

This clonotype has a count of ten or more. V and J are TRBV6-5 and TRBJ1-1; possible D gene TRBD1, 6 bases. V dropped 5 bases and J dropped 0 bases, with 16 bases sitting between them. The CDR3 contains 16 residues. CDR1 and CDR2 (germline): MNHEY, SVGAGI. CDR3 in amino acids: CASSRRMGALNTEAFF. The CDR3 coding sequence is TGTGCCAGCAGTCGCCGTATGGGGGCCCTGAACACTGAAGCTTTCTTT.

This clonotype was counted ten times or more. This chain connects TRBV2 to TRBJ1-1; D unclear. Germline-derived CDR1 and CDR2 are SNHLY and FYNNEI. Trimming pared 4 bases from V and 0 bases from J, leaving 9 bases between. The CDR3 contains 14 residues. DNA of the CDR3: TGTGCCAGCAGTGGGATGAGGATGAACACTGAAGCTTTCTTT. Translating gives CASSGMRMNTEAFF.

This clonotype was detected many times. This chain uses TRBV11-2 with TRBJ2-7, with a tentative D call TRBD2 (7 bases). Germline CDR1 and CDR2: SGHAT and FQNNGV. The CDR3 covers 19 residues. Trimming pared 5 bases from V and 6 bases from J, leaving 32 bases between. CDR3 nucleotides: TGTGCCAGCAGCATTCACCCTACCGGGACTATCGTGGGGGGCCGCGAGCAGTACTTC. Translated, it gives CASSIHPTGTIVGGREQYF.

Remarks on this clonotype: Since the CDR3 does not end with the conserved phenylalanine or tryptophan, this likely comes from a read error. No DNA is shown, since the ends of the CDR3 on it are uncertain; the CDR3 is the one TCRdb lists. The J gene is TRBJ1-6, the V gene TRBV10-3. The CDR3 comprises 8 residues, both ends counted. CDR1 is ENHRY, CDR2 SYGVKD, per germline. CDR3 sequence reads: CAISGQNS.

Ten or more counts support this clonotype. The chain is built from TRBV12-5 and TRBJ2-5; D remains unclear. The CDR3 has 13 amino acids. Trimming took 4 bases from V and 3 from J, leaving 9 bases between them. Germline assignment: CDR1 LGHNT and CDR2 FRNRAP. For the CDR3, the DNA is TGTGCTAGTGGTTGGGCAGACAAAGAGACCCAGTACTTC. Translating gives CASGWADKETQYF.

This sequence joins TRBV29-1 and TRBJ1-1; D remains ambiguous. CDR1 and CDR2 (germline): SQVTM, ANQGSEA. The CDR3 length is 13 residues. Trimming took off 0 bases at V and 8 bases at J, with 13 bases between the two ends. CDR3 residues: CSVEDHWREEAFF. CDR3 nucleotides: TGCAGCGTTGAAGATCATTGGAGGGAGGAAGCTTTCTTT.

This clonotype appeared once. This chain uses TRBV5-8 with TRBJ1-2; D remains ambiguous. Germline assignment: CDR1 SGHTS and CDR2 YDEGEE. Trimming shortened V by 6 bases and J by 2 bases, and 11 bases separated the two germline ends. The CDR3 length is 13 residues. The chain's CDR3 is CASTPTGNYGYTF. The CDR3 DNA reads as TGTGCCAGCACCCCAACGGGGAACTATGGCTACACCTTC.

This clonotype was seen only a few times. This chain joins TRBV4-3 and TRBJ2-3; no clear D. V lost 3 bases to trimming and J lost 7 bases, with 8 bases between them. Germline CDR1 reads LGHNA; CDR2 reads YSLEER. This CDR3 is built from 12 residues. The CDR3 DNA sequence: TGCGCCAGCAGCCACTTTCGCAATACGCAGTATTTT. Translating it yields CASSHFRNTQYF.

This clonotype turned up a few times. The chain has TRBV30 and TRBJ1-2, with 9 bases matching TRBD1. J gave up 4 bases and V 1 base, and 10 bases lay outside the gene matches. This CDR3 is 16 amino acids long. In germline, CDR1 is GTSNPN, CDR2 SVGIG (reference sequence). The CDR3 sequence is CAWSARYRGRIYGYTF. CDR3 in DNA: TGTGCCTGGAGTGCTAGGTACAGGGGGCGTATCTATGGCTACACCTTC.

The J gene is TRBJ2-7, the V gene TRBV9; 7 bases align to TRBD1. CDR1 is SGDLS, CDR2 YYNGEE, per germline. Trimming at V came to 0 bases and at J to 4 bases, leaving 7 bases not matched to a gene. The CDR3 has 15 residues. The CDR3 DNA is TGTGCCAGCAGCGTAGGGCCAGGGGGTGATTACGAGCAGTACTTC. This translates into CASSVGPGGDYEQYF.

This clonotype occurred many times. The genes are TRBV5-5 and TRBJ2-7; D not resolved. Germline lookup yields CDR1 SGHKS and CDR2 YYEKEE (reference sequence). Trimming removed 0 bases from V and 7 bases from J, with 8 bases in between. This CDR3 has 12 residues. CDR3 sequence: CASSLVEWEQYF. In nucleotides, the CDR3 is TGTGCCAGCAGCTTGGTAGAGTGGGAGCAGTACTTC.

This chain connects TRBV10-3 to TRBJ2-7; D may be TRBD2 (5 bases). The germline CDR1 and CDR2 sequences are ENHRY and SYGVKD. V was trimmed by 5 bases and J by 0 bases, leaving 23 bases between them. The CDR3 contains 18 residues. CDR3 loop: CAISFEGVGRYSSYEQYF. The CDR3 bases are TGTGCCATCAGTTTCGAGGGAGTAGGAAGATACAGCTCCTACGAGCAGTACTTC.

A word on this clonotype: The limits of the CDR3 on the DNA are not certain, so only TCRdb's listed CDR3 is given. The chain uses TRBV2 and TRBJ2-2. Looked up from germline, CDR1 is SNHLY and CDR2 is FYNNEI. Including both end residues, the CDR3 is 15 amino acids long. The CDR3 sequence: CASSEADQSPGSCFF.

This clonotype was observed a few times. This sequence joins TRBV9 and TRBJ1-1; a possible D gene is TRBD1 (5 bases). The CDR3 loop spans 15 amino acids. In germline, CDR1 is SGDLS, CDR2 YYNGEE. V was pared by 3 bases and J by 1 base, with 13 bases between. CDR3 residues: CASSGSRDGNTEAFF. In DNA, the CDR3 is TGTGCCAGCAGCGGATCCCGGGACGGGAACACTGAAGCTTTCTTT. The full variable domain, in which reference TRBV9 and TRBJ1-1 provide the parts outside the CDR3, is DSGVTQTPKHLITATGQRVTLRCSPRSGDLSVYWYQQSLDQGLQFLIQYYNGEERAKGNILERFSAQQFPDLHSELNLSSLELGDSALYFCASSGSRDGNTEAFFGQGTRLTVV.

Many counts were recorded for this clonotype. The V and J genes are TRBV5-1 and TRBJ1-6; a possible D gene is TRBD1 (5 bases). CDR1 and CDR2 from the germline V gene are SGHRS and YFSETQ. The CDR3 loop spans 17 amino acids. The V end lost 2 bases, the J end lost 7 bases, and 19 bases lay between the germline ends. Written as DNA, the CDR3 is TGCGCCAGCAGCTTACGGGGTGGGGCTGGGGAAAATTCACCCCTCCACTTT. It yields the protein CASSLRGGAGENSPLHF.

This clonotype was observed a handful of times. In DNA form, the CDR3 reads TGCGCCGGGGGAAAGGGACAGGCGAACTACGAGCAGTACTTC. Its translation is CAGGKGQANYEQYF. V and J are TRBV5-1 and TRBJ2-7, with 8 bases fitting TRBD1. This CDR3 has 14 amino acids. With V trimmed by 10 bases and J by 3 bases, 12 bases remained unmatched. Germline loops: CDR1 SGHRS, CDR2 YFSETQ.

This clonotype was detected many times. The chain joins TRBV5-8 to TRBJ1-2, with D perhaps TRBD1 (5 bases). V was pared by 3 bases and J by 1 base, with 25 bases between. The CDR3 length is 19 residues. Per germline, CDR1 SGHTS and CDR2 YDEGEE. The CDR3 region has the DNA TGTGCCAGCAGCTACCCTCAGTCGGGGCAACCTCCCCTTAACTATGGCTACACCTTC. Its protein is CASSYPQSGQPPLNYGYTF.